These 17 T cell receptor beta chains were all obtained from the same sample, sequenced in a study of blood T cell repertoires in COVID-19. Assay: immunoSEQ multiplex PCR; the TCRdb copy retains only in-frame clones and omits some. Found here are about 100,000 clones, 80% of them singletons; the top ten hold roughly an eighth. The sample consisted of peripheral blood. The receptors derive from an older woman with acute or convalescent COVID-19.

The chain joins TRBV4-1 to TRBJ1-2; TRBD1 is a possible D gene (5 bases). This CDR3 comprises 16 residues. Germline-derived CDR1 and CDR2 are MGHRA and YSYEKL. V lost 1 base and J 6 bases, leaving 18 bases between the germline ends. For the CDR3, the DNA is TGCGCCAGCAGCCAAGGTCCCCCCCAGGGCTCCCATGGCTACACCTTC. Translated, it gives CASSQGPPQGSHGYTF.

The chain has TRBV29-1 and TRBJ1-2; 9 positions match TRBD1. The junction had 8 bases not matched to a gene; V was cut back by 5 bases and J by 4 bases. The CDR3 runs 14 residues. Germline values: CDR1 SQVTM, CDR2 ANQGSEA. The CDR3 region is CSVQQDRGPYGYTF. CDR3 DNA: TGCAGCGTTCAACAGGACAGGGGTCCCTATGGCTACACCTTC.

CDR3 nucleotide sequence: TGTGCCAGCTCGAGGACAGGGGTTAATGAAAAACTGTTTTTT. Protein product: CASSRTGVNEKLFF. The V gene is TRBV2, the J gene TRBJ1-4; TRBD1 aligns across 9 bases. Germline V gives CDR1 SNHLY, CDR2 FYNNEI. J gave up 4 bases and V 8 bases, and 5 bases lay outside the gene matches. There are 14 residues in the CDR3.

The chain joins TRBV19 to TRBJ1-6, with TRBD1 identical over 9 bases. CDR1 and CDR2 (germline): LNHDA, SQIVND (reference sequence). CDR3 length: 16 residues. The trim removed 5 bases at V and 7 bases at J, leaving 9 bases unmatched. CDR3: CASSVLGGQGNSPLHF. The CDR3 DNA sequence: TGTGCCAGTAGTGTCCTGGGTGGACAGGGGAATTCACCCCTCCACTTT.

Here the CDR3 reads CASSLEAGRPRYF. The CDR3 DNA reads as TGTGCCAGCAGCTTAGAAGCGGGACGGCCGCGATATTTT. The rearrangement uses TRBV7-2 and TRBJ1-3; TRBD1 is a possible D gene (5 bases). V was trimmed by 1 base and J by 15 bases, leaving 16 bases between them. The germline gives CDR1 SGHTA, CDR2 FQGNSA. The CDR3 has 13 amino acids.

This clone was counted at least ten times. CDR3 sequence (DNA): TGTGCCAGCAGACGGTGGACAGATACGAACACTGAAGCTTTCTTT. Its protein product is CASRRWTDTNTEAFF. V usage is TRBV28 and J usage is TRBJ1-1; possibly TRBD1 for D (6 bases). This CDR3 is 15 amino acids long. V was pared by 6 bases and J by 1 base, with 15 bases between. Germline CDR1 and CDR2: MDHEN and SYDVKM.

The chain has TRBV3-1 (or the pseudogene TRBV3-2) and TRBJ1-2; 7 bases are shared with TRBD1. V lost 5 bases to trimming and J lost 8 bases; unmatched junction nucleotides: 5. This CDR3 is built from 12 residues. Germline lookup yields CDR1 LGHDT and CDR2 YNNKEL (reference sequence). The CDR3 here is CASSFDRDGYTF. The CDR3 bases are TGTGCCAGCAGCTTCGACAGGGACGGCTACACCTTC.

The chain couples TRBV11-3 to TRBJ2-5, with D perhaps TRBD2 (6 bases). The germline V gene encodes CDR1 SGHNT and CDR2 YENEEA. Trimming took off 5 bases at V and 5 bases at J, with 30 bases between the two ends. The CDR3 extends over 19 amino acids. In nucleotides, the CDR3 is TGTGCCAGCAGCCCAACGCGTGGGGACTCTTACGCGGGGAGGGAGACCCAGTACTTC. Its protein is CASSPTRGDSYAGRETQYF.

Only one count was recorded for this clone. The gene calls are TRBV29-1 and TRBJ2-2; D is unclear. This CDR3 contains 12 residues. Germline CDR1 SQVTM, CDR2 ANQGSEA. With 4 bases removed from V and 0 bases from J, the gap between germline ends came to 3 bases. Here the CDR3 reads CSVAPNTGELFF. The CDR3 DNA sequence: TGCAGCGTTGCTCCGAACACCGGGGAGCTGTTTTTT.

The genes are TRBV9 and TRBJ2-3; unclear D gene. Germline CDR1 and CDR2: SGDLS and YYNGEE. This CDR3 has 13 amino acids. Trimming took off 0 bases at V and 5 bases at J, with 7 bases between the two ends. CDR3 coding DNA: TGTGCCAGCAGCGTAGATGAGAAAGATACGCAGTATTTT. Protein: CASSVDEKDTQYF. The full variable domain, rest sourced from reference TRBV9 and TRBJ2-3, is DSGVTQTPKHLITATGQRVTLRCSPRSGDLSVYWYQQSLDQGLQFLIQYYNGEERAKGNILERFSAQQFPDLHSELNLSSLELGDSALYFCASSVDEKDTQYFGPGTRLTVL.

This clone has just one count. V usage is TRBV3-1 (or the pseudogene TRBV3-2) and J usage is TRBJ1-5; D is undetermined. The V end was cut by 5 bases, the J end by 6 bases, with 17 bases between. The CDR3 spans 15 residues. The germline V gene has CDR1 LGHDT and CDR2 YNNKEL (reference sequence). The CDR3 bases are TGTGCCAGCAGCTCTCATCCGGAGGGTAGTCAGCCCCAGCATTTT. As protein: CASSSHPEGSQPQHF.

The table lists this clone with a count of one. The J gene is TRBJ1-1, the V gene TRBV5-8; D remains unclear. Trimming took 0 bases from V and 10 from J, leaving 13 bases between them. This CDR3 has 13 residues. Germline V gene data show CDR1 as SGHTS and CDR2 as YDEGEE. The CDR3 DNA follows: TGTGCCAGCAGCTTGGGCCATGCTTCGGTAGCTTTCTTT. This sequence encodes CASSLGHASVAFF.

The rearrangement uses TRBV10-3 and TRBJ1-1; TRBD1 agrees at 8 bases. The CDR3 covers 13 residues. V lost 4 bases, J lost 4 bases, and 2 bases stayed unmatched. CDR1 is ENHRY, CDR2 SYGVKD, per germline. The CDR3 here is CAISVDRGTEAFF. The DNA of the CDR3 is TGTGCCATCAGTGTTGACAGGGGCACTGAAGCTTTCTTT.

This chain connects TRBV3-1 (or the pseudogene TRBV3-2) to TRBJ2-1, with 8 bases lining up with TRBD2. V was clipped by 3 bases and J by 7 bases; unmatched bases: 11. The CDR3 is 16 amino acids. Germline CDR1 reads LGHDT; CDR2 reads YNNKEL (reference sequence). CDR3 protein: CASSQFVGGAGNEQFF. CDR3 coding DNA: TGTGCCAGCAGCCAGTTCGTCGGGGGGGCTGGGAATGAGCAGTTCTTC.

The V call is TRBV10-3, the J call TRBJ2-2; 7 nucleotides match TRBD1. This CDR3 contains 12 residues. CDR1 and CDR2 from the germline V gene are ENHRY and SYGVKD. V lost 8 bases to trimming and J lost 7 bases; unmatched junction nucleotides: 4. CDR3 DNA sequence: TGTGCCATCGGGGGACAGAACGGGGAGCTGTTTTTT. Translated: CAIGGQNGELFF.

The chain uses TRBV29-1 and TRBJ1-3, with D unresolved. The CDR3 runs to 12 residues. CDR1 and CDR2 from the germline V gene are SQVTM and ANQGSEA. Trimming stripped 3 bases from V and 0 bases from J, with 3 bases between. CDR3 sequence (DNA): TGCAGCGTTGACAGCTCTGGAAACACCATATATTTT. This sequence encodes CSVDSSGNTIYF.

The chain combines TRBV6-5 with TRBJ1-2; TRBD1 matches at 7 bases. The CDR3 runs to 14 residues. Germline V CDR1 and CDR2: MNHEY, SVGAGI. V lost 5 bases, J lost 8 bases, and 11 bases stayed unmatched. CDR3 amino acids: CASSLDRALGGYTF. In DNA form, the CDR3 reads TGTGCCAGCAGTCTAGACAGGGCGCTGGGGGGCTACACCTTC.